What follows are 25 T cell receptor beta chains derived from one specimen sequenced in a study of cytomegalovirus exposure and HLA in healthy donors. The PCR contained 60 Vbeta and 13 Jbeta primers. Only in-frame clones appear in the TCRdb table, and some are missing; sequencing was by immunoSEQ multiplex PCR. The table records approximately 51,000 clones, around three quarters of them present only once. Sample: PBMCs. The receptors were sampled from a man aged 25 to 40 in good health and CMV-seronegative.

V is TRBV5-1 and J is TRBJ2-7; TRBD2 matches at 7 bases. V shed 4 bases, J shed 0 bases, and the junction held 7 bases outside the gene matches. The CDR3 length is 15 residues. CDR1 and CDR2 (germline): SGHRS, YFSETQ. The CDR3 reads CASSSSGRSSYEQYF. The CDR3 region has the DNA TGCGCCAGCAGCAGTAGCGGGCGCAGCTCCTACGAGCAGTACTTC.

This clone turned up a few times. This rearrangement joins TRBV4-1 to TRBJ1-1, with 8 bases lining up with TRBD1. V gave up 4 bases and J gave up 0 bases; unmatched junction bases: 1. CDR1 MGHRA and CDR2 YSYEKL come from the germline V gene. The CDR3 is 14 amino acids. CDR3 sequence reads: CASSRGQVNTEAFF. As DNA, the CDR3 is TGCGCCAGCAGCCGGGGACAGGTGAACACTGAAGCTTTCTTT.

This clone turned up a few times. The chain combines TRBV19 with TRBJ2-5; D may be TRBD1 (5 bases). Deletions cut 6 bases from V and 7 bases from J, with 18 bases between. From germline, CDR1 is LNHDA and CDR2 SQIVND (reference sequence). The CDR3 is made up of 14 amino acids. The CDR3, as DNA: TGTGCCAGTAGCCGGATGGATGGGCAGGGGACCCAGTACTTC. It is translated as CASSRMDGQGTQYF.

This clone has just a few counts. The rearrangement uses TRBV10-1 and TRBJ2-2; D is unclear. CDR1 and CDR2 from the germline V gene are WNHNN and SYGVQD (reference sequence). The CDR3 totals 13 residues. The V end lost 6 bases, the J end lost 1 base, and 6 bases lay between the germline ends. In DNA form, the CDR3 reads TGCGCCAGCAGCAGGCGGAACACCGGGGAGCTGTTTTTT. Translating gives CASSRRNTGELFF.

The V call is TRBV6-5, the J call TRBJ1-3; possible D gene TRBD1, 5 bases. The V and J ends lost 1 base and 2 bases respectively, with 12 bases between them. Germline lookup yields CDR1 MNHEY and CDR2 SVGAGI. This CDR3 contains 16 residues. The CDR3 sequence: CASSYFAGGTGNTIYF. CDR3 sequence (DNA): TGTGCCAGCAGTTACTTCGCCGGGGGTACTGGAAACACCATATATTTT.

V is TRBV19 and J is TRBJ2-4, with 9 bases fitting TRBD1. Germline CDR1 is LNHDA and CDR2 is SQIVND (reference sequence). The CDR3 length is 16 residues. V was pared by 6 bases and J by 8 bases, with 14 bases of the junction left unmatched. The CDR3 DNA sequence: TGTGCCAGTAGCCCCGGACAGGGGTCGGGTTGGGACATTCAGTACTTC. This sequence encodes CASSPGQGSGWDIQYF. Supplemented by reference TRBV19 and TRBJ2-4, the full variable domain reads DGGITQSPKYLFRKEGQNVTLSCEQNLNHDAMYWYRQDPGQGLRLIYYSQIVNDFQKGDIAEGYSVSREKKESFPLTVTSAQKNPTAFYLCASSPGQGSGWDIQYFGAGTRLSVL.

The rearrangement uses TRBV30 and TRBJ2-7, with D possibly TRBD1 on 5 matching bases. Germline V gene data show CDR1 as GTSNPN and CDR2 as SVGIG (reference sequence). CDR3 length equals 16 residues. Trimming left V 0 bases short and J 6 bases short, with 21 bases between. The DNA for the CDR3 is TGTGCCTGGAGTGTACTCCTACCCCAGGGCGTTGGCGAGCAGTACTTC. Residues: CAWSVLLPQGVGEQYF.

CDR3 coding DNA: TGCGCCAGCAGCGGTACAGGGGGCGCGGGGGAGCAGTACTTC. This codes for CASSGTGGAGEQYF. The chain combines TRBV5-1 with TRBJ2-7; TRBD1 aligns across 9 bases. The CDR3 consists of 14 residues. Germline loops: CDR1 SGHRS, CDR2 YFSETQ. The V gene end was trimmed by 4 bases and the J gene end by 7 bases; junction bases not matched to a gene: 9.

The rearrangement links TRBV14 to TRBJ1-5; the match to TRBD1 covers 7 bases. Germline V lookup: CDR1 SGHDN, CDR2 FVKESK. The V and J ends lost 5 bases and 6 bases, in that order; junction bases with no gene match: 4. The CDR3 covers 13 residues. The CDR3 spells CASSLGGGQPQHF. The CDR3 nucleotides read TGTGCCAGCAGCTTAGGGGGCGGTCAGCCCCAGCATTTT.

The CDR3 DNA sequence: TGTGCCGGGTCGGGGGGCTACACTGAAGCTTTCTTT. It yields the protein CAGSGGYTEAFF. This chain joins TRBV14 and TRBJ1-1, with a possible D match to TRBD1 (6 bases). Germline assignment: CDR1 SGHDN and CDR2 FVKESK. This CDR3 is built from 12 residues. The V end lost 11 bases, the J end lost 3 bases, and 13 bases lay between the germline ends.

The J gene is TRBJ2-5, the V gene TRBV5-6; tentatively, D is TRBD1 (6 bases). In germline, CDR1 is SGHDT, CDR2 YYEEEE. CDR3 length: 15 amino acids. V lost 4 bases to trimming and J lost 2 bases, with 15 bases between them. For the CDR3, the DNA is TGTGCCAGCAGCCTAGAAACAGGGACACAAGAGACCCAGTACTTC. It yields the protein CASSLETGTQETQYF.

The V call is TRBV7-9, the J call TRBJ2-2; D gene unclear. This CDR3 is built from 12 residues. The germline gives CDR1 SEHNR, CDR2 FQNEAQ (reference sequence). The V gene lost 3 bases and the J gene lost 8 bases, with 7 bases spanning the gap. In DNA, the CDR3 is TGTGCCAGCAGCTTCTCACAAGGGGAGCTGTTTTTT. Translation gives CASSFSQGELFF.

This chain uses TRBV2 with TRBJ2-7; D is undetermined. CDR1 is SNHLY, CDR2 FYNNEI, per germline. The V end was cut by 6 bases, the J end by 1 base, with 13 bases between. The CDR3 spans 14 residues. CDR3 loop: CASSDFGSSYEQYF. The CDR3 DNA reads TGTGCCAGCAGCGACTTTGGGTCGTCCTACGAGCAGTACTTC.

This clone was observed once. One junction end disagrees with the germline gene, perhaps due to a read error. The rearrangement joins TRBV6-5 to TRBJ1-2; TRBD1 might be the D (5 bases). The length of the CDR3 is 15 residues. CDR1 and CDR2 (germline): MNHEY, SVGAGI. The CDR3: CVSSYSAGINYGYTF. The CDR3 region has the DNA TGTGTCAGCAGTTACAGTGCAGGGATAAACTATGGCTACACCTTC.

The V gene is TRBV10-2, the J gene TRBJ2-3; 8 bases agree with TRBD2. Germline CDR1 and CDR2: WSHSY and SAAADI. This CDR3 has 15 residues. The V segment lost 5 bases and the J segment 3 bases; nucleotides outside the gene matches: 7. CDR3 nucleotide sequence: TGCGCCAGCAGTCCCACCCTAGCGGGTACAGATACGCAGTATTTT. This encodes CASSPTLAGTDTQYF.

This clone came up once. The chain couples TRBV2 to TRBJ2-2, with TRBD2 as a possible D gene (6 bases). Germline V CDR1 and CDR2: SNHLY, FYNNEI. The CDR3 is 14 amino acids. Trimming left V 9 bases short and J 0 bases short, with 11 bases between. The CDR3 here is CARSRGTNTGELFF. Written as DNA, the CDR3 is TGTGCCAGGAGTCGGGGGACGAACACCGGGGAGCTGTTTTTT.

The gene calls are TRBV10-3 and TRBJ2-7, with 7 bases lining up with TRBD1. The J segment lost 2 bases and the V segment lost 4 bases, leaving 2 bases of the junction unmatched. CDR3 length: 13 amino acids. Germline V gives CDR1 ENHRY, CDR2 SYGVKD. CDR3 coding DNA: TGTGCCATCAGTGTGGGACAGACCTACGAGCAGTACTTC. Translating gives CAISVGQTYEQYF.

This sequence joins TRBV5-1 and TRBJ2-3, with 8 nucleotides matching TRBD1. V gave up 4 bases and J gave up 4 bases; unmatched junction bases: 8. There are 15 residues in the CDR3. Looked up from germline, CDR1 is SGHRS and CDR2 is YFSETQ. CDR3 sequence reads: CASSVGQGMADTQYF. CDR3 DNA: TGCGCCAGCAGCGTAGGACAGGGTATGGCAGATACGCAGTATTTT.

V gene TRBV19 combines with J gene TRBJ2-5; no clear D gene. The germline CDR1 and CDR2 sequences are LNHDA and SQIVND (reference sequence). The CDR3 has 14 amino acids. The V and J ends lost 3 bases and 6 bases respectively, with 14 bases between them. The CDR3 bases are TGTGCCAGTAGTATTTCGGCGCTAGAAAAGACCCAGTACTTC. Protein: CASSISALEKTQYF.

The V call is TRBV5-8, the J call TRBJ2-5, with TRBD1 identical over 9 bases. The CDR3 is 18 residues long. The germline gives CDR1 SGHTS, CDR2 YDEGEE. V was clipped by 6 bases and J by 1 base; unmatched bases: 16. The CDR3 DNA follows: TGTGCCAGCACCACCTACACCGGGACAGGGTTTTTCCAAGAGACCCAGTACTTC. Amino acid sequence: CASTTYTGTGFFQETQYF. Full variable domain (rest looked up from reference TRBV5-8 and TRBJ2-5): EAGVTQSPTHLIKTRGQQATLRCSPISGHTSVYWYQQALGLGLQFLLWYDEGEERNRGNFPPRFSGRQFPNYSSELNVNALELEDSALYLCASTTYTGTGFFQETQYFGPGTRLLVL.

The chain uses TRBV6-1 and TRBJ1-2, with D tentatively TRBD1 (6 bases). This CDR3 region has 13 residues. Trimming stripped 3 bases from V and 3 bases from J, with 8 bases between. CDR1 is MNHNS and CDR2 is SASEGT in the germline V gene. CDR3 region: CASSENRDYGYTF. The CDR3 bases are TGTGCCAGCAGTGAGAACAGGGACTATGGCTACACCTTC.

This clone has a handful of counts. This rearrangement joins TRBV6-6 to TRBJ2-2; possible D gene TRBD2, 6 bases. The length of the CDR3 is 16 residues. CDR1 is MNHNY and CDR2 is SVGAGI in the germline V gene (reference sequence). Trimming removed 8 bases at V and 1 base at J, with 17 bases between. The CDR3 bases are TGTGCCAGCCTGAGGGGCGGGGCACTGAACACCGGGGAGCTGTTTTTT. Its translation: CASLRGGALNTGELFF.

The chain carries TRBV5-1 and TRBJ2-1; 9 bases are shared with TRBD1. Germline lookup yields CDR1 SGHRS and CDR2 YFSETQ. The trim removed 3 bases at V and 4 bases at J, leaving 5 bases unmatched. The CDR3 is made up of 15 amino acids. DNA for the CDR3: TGCGCCAGCAGCTCGGGGGGACAGGGTTACAATGAGCAGTTCTTC. Amino acids: CASSSGGQGYNEQFF.

The rearrangement joins TRBV7-6 to TRBJ2-1, with 10 bases lining up with TRBD2. Germline V gene data show CDR1 as SGHVS and CDR2 as FNYEAQ. This CDR3 comprises 15 residues. Losses at the gene ends were 3 bases for V and 4 bases for J; bases not matched to a gene: 3. In nucleotides, the CDR3 is TGTGCCAGCAGCTTGCTAGCGGGGGCGTACAATGAGCAGTTCTTC. Translation: CASSLLAGAYNEQFF. Based on the CDR3 plus reference TRBV7-6 and TRBJ2-1, the full variable domain is GAGVSQSPRYKVTKRGQDVALRCDPISGHVSLYWYRQALGQGPEFLTYFNYEAQQDKSGLPNDRFSAERPEGSISTLTIQRTEQRDSAMYRCASSLLAGAYNEQFFGPGTRLTVL.

The rearrangement joins TRBV10-3 to TRBJ2-7; 10 bases map to TRBD2. CDR1 is ENHRY and CDR2 is SYGVKD in the germline V gene. V dropped 3 bases and J dropped 3; count of bases not matched to a gene: 8. The CDR3 has 16 residues. Here the CDR3 reads CAISEKREGSYYEQYF. CDR3 nucleotides: TGTGCCATCAGTGAAAAGCGGGAGGGCAGCTACTACGAGCAGTACTTC.